Described below is a single T cell receptor beta chain sequence and its context. The data belong to a study of radiotherapy plus CTLA-4 blockade in lung cancer. In chemo-refractory metastatic non-small-cell lung cancer, patients got ipilimumab CTLA-4 blockade together with focal radiation. The V and J ends lost 8 bases and 5 bases respectively, with 12 bases between them. CDR1 is MNHEY and CDR2 is SVGAGI in the germline V gene. This CDR3 is built from 12 residues. TCRdb's copy holds only in-frame clones and misses some; the assay was immunoSEQ multiplex PCR. The repertoire holds just over 35,000 clones, with approximately 85% as singletons.

The sample was peripheral blood, taken from a patient treated with radiotherapy plus ipilimumab. This sequence originates from a human donor with non-small cell lung cancer who had stable disease on radiotherapy plus ipilimumab. V is TRBV6-5 and J is TRBJ1-1, with a tentative D call TRBD1 (6 bases). This chain's CDR3 is CASSRGGTEAFF. Written as DNA, the CDR3 is TGTGCCAGCTCCAGAGGGGGTACTGAAGCTTTCTTT.